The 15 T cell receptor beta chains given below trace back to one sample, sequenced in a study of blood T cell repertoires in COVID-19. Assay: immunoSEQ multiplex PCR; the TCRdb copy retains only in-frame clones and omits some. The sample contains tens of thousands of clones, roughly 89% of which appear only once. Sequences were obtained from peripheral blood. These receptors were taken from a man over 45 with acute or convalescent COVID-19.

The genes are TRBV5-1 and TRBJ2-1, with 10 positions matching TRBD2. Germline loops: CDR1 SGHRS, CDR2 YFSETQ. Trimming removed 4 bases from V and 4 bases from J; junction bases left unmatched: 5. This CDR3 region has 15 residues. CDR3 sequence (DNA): TGCGCCAGCAGCACGGGGACTAGCGAATACAATGAGCAGTTCTTC. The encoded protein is CASSTGTSEYNEQFF.

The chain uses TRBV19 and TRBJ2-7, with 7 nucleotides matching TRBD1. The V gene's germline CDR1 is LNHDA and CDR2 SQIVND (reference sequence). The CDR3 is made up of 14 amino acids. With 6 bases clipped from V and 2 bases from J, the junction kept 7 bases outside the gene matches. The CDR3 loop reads CASRAGTAAYEQYF. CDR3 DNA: TGTGCCAGTAGGGCCGGGACAGCCGCCTACGAGCAGTACTTC.

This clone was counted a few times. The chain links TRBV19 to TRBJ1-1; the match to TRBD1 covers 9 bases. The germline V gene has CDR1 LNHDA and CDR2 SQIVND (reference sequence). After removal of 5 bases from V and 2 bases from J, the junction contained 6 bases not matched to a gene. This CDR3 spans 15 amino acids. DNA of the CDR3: TGTGCCAGTAGTTCCGGACAGGGGATTAACACTGAAGCTTTCTTT. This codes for CASSSGQGINTEAFF.

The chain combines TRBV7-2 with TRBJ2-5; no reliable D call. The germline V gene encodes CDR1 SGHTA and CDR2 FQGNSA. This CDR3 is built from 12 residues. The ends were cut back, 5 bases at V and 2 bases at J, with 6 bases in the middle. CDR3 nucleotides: TGTGCCAGCAGCCGGAGTCAAGAGACCCAGTACTTC. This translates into CASSRSQETQYF.

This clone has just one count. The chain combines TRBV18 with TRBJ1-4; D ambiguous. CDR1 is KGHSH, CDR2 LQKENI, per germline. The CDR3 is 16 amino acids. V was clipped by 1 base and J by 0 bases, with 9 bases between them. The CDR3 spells CASSPQGLATNEKLFF. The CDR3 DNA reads TGTGCCAGCTCACCACAAGGACTTGCAACTAATGAAAAACTGTTTTTT.

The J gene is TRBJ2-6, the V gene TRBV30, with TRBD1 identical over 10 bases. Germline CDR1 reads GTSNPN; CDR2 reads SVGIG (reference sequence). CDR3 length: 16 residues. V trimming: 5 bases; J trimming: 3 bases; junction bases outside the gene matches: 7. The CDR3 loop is CAWDGQGGGGANVLTF. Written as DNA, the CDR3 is TGTGCCTGGGATGGACAGGGGGGAGGTGGGGCCAACGTCCTGACTTTC.

The CDR3 loop reads CASSRSSGNTEAFF. The DNA of the CDR3 is TGTGCCAGCAGCAGGAGTTCGGGGAACACTGAAGCTTTCTTT. The chain couples TRBV5-4 to TRBJ1-1, with unresolved D. The CDR3 runs 14 residues. Trimming shortened V by 4 bases and J by 1 base, and 11 bases separated the two germline ends. Per germline, CDR1 SGHNT and CDR2 YYREEE (reference sequence).

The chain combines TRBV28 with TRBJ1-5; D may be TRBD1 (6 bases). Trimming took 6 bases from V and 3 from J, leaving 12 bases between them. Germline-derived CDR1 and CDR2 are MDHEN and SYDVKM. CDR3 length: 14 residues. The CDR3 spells CASSPGQNNQPQHF. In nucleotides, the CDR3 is TGTGCCAGCAGCCCCGGACAGAACAATCAGCCCCAGCATTTT.

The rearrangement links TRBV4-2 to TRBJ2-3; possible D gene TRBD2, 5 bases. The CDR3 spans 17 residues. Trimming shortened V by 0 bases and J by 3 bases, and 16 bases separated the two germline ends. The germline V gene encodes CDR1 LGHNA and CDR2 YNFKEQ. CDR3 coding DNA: TGTGCCAGCAGCCAAGATTCGGTTCGGCGGGCGACAGATACGCAGTATTTT. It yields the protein CASSQDSVRRATDTQYF.

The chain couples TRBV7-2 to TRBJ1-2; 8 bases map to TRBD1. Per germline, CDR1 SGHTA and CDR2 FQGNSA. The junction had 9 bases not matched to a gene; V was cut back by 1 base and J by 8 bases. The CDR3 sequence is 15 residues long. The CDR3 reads CASSLGQGAAGGYTF. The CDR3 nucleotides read TGTGCCAGCAGCTTAGGGCAGGGGGCCGCGGGGGGCTACACCTTC.

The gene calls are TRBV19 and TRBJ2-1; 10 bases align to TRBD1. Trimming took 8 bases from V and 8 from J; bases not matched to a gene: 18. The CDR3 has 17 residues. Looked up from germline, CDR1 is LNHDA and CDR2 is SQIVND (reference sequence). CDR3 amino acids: CASGRVLRQGASYEQFF. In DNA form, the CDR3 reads TGTGCCAGTGGACGCGTACTGCGACAGGGGGCCTCATATGAGCAGTTCTTC.

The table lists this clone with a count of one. The DNA for the CDR3 is TGTGCCTGGGCAAACTCAAGAGACAGATACAATCAGCCCCAGCATTTT. This encodes CAWANSRDRYNQPQHF. V is TRBV30 and J is TRBJ1-5, with D possibly matching TRBD1 (5 bases). Germline V gives CDR1 GTSNPN, CDR2 SVGIG (reference sequence). Deletions cut 5 bases from V and 3 bases from J, with 20 bases between. The CDR3 consists of 16 residues.

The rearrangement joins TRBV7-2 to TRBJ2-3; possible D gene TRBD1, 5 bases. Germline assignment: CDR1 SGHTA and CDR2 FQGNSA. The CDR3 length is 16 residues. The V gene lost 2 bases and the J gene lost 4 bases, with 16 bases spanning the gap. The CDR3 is CASSLRVRQGADTQYF. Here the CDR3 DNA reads TGTGCCAGCAGCTTAAGGGTTCGGCAGGGCGCAGATACGCAGTATTTT.

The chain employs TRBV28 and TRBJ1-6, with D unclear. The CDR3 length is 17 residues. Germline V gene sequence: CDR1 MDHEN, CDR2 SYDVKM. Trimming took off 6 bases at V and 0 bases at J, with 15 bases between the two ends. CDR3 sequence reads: CASRKTLGSSYNSPLHF. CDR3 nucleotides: TGTGCCAGCAGAAAGACACTTGGGAGCTCCTATAATTCACCCCTCCACTTT. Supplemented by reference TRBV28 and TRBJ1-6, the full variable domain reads DVKVTQSSRYLVKRTGEKVFLECVQDMDHENMFWYRQDPGLGLRLIYFSYDVKMKEKGDIPEGYSVSREKKERFSLILESASTNQTSMYLCASRKTLGSSYNSPLHFGNGTRLTVT.

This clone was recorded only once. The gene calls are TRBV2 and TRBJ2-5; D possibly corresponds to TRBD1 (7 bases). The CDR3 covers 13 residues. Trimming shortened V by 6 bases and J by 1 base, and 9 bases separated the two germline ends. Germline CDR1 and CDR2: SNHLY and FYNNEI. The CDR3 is CASSRGAQETQYF. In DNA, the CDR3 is TGTGCCAGCAGCAGGGGGGCCCAAGAGACCCAGTACTTC.